The subject of this entry is one T cell receptor beta chain. These data come from a study of blood T cell repertoires in COVID-19. Across the whole study: From T cells, B-cell-depleted T cells, or PBMCs came the material, which was cDNA or gDNA.

Using immunoSEQ multiplex PCR, the repertoire was profiled, and TCRdb retains in-frame clones only, with some absent. The table has more than 300,000 clones, about 91% seen once. V trimming: 4 bases; J trimming: 7 bases; junction bases outside the gene matches: 15. The CDR3 is made up of 17 amino acids. Germline V gene data show CDR1 as SGHDT and CDR2 as YYEEEE. Sequencing was done on a sample of peripheral blood. The V call is TRBV5-6, the J call TRBJ1-4; 8 positions match TRBD1. The clonotype was recovered from a woman in her twenties or thirties with COVID-19, enrolled during active disease. The DNA of the CDR3 is TGTGCCAGCAGCACGGGCCCTCAGACAGGGGACGGTGAAAAACTGTTTTTT. Translated, it gives CASSTGPQTGDGEKLFF.